Listed below are T cell receptor beta chains from one sample, sequenced in a study of sequential checkpoint blockade in melanoma. The repertoire was sequenced with immunoSEQ multiplex PCR; TCRdb's copy has only in-frame clones and lacks some. The table shows about 9,500 clones, with 23% occurring only once. The specimen was tumor tissue (inferred from file names), collected from a patient given nivolumab and ipilimumab in sequence. The receptors originated from a human donor with melanoma. Both conserved end residues are part of each CDR3. The D gene is left open where the match is weak. Clone sizes are given selectively: once, few, many, or a class where the clone is expanded.

V gene	clone size	D gene	J gene	CDR3 protein	CDR3 DNA
TRBV28	.	TRBD1	TRBJ1-1	CASSLSGGTEAFF	TGTGCCAGCAGTTTATCAGGGGGCACTGAAGCTTTCTTT
TRBV11-3	large	TRBD2	TRBJ2-2	CASSYRAGAYTGELFF	TGTGCCAGCAGCTACCGAGCGGGGGCGTACACCGGGGAGCTGTTTTTT
TRBV6-8	.	.	TRBJ1-1	CASSRISGTEAFF	TGTGCCAGCAGTAGAATCTCCGGCACTGAAGCTTTCTTT
TRBV5-1	.	.	TRBJ1-3	CASSSGPSSGNTIYF	TGCGCCAGCAGCTCCGGGCCGAGCTCTGGAAACACCATATATTTT
TRBV19	few	TRBD2	TRBJ2-1	CASSEPGLAKNEQFF	TGTGCCAGTAGTGAACCGGGACTAGCGAAGAATGAGCAGTTCTTC
TRBV11-3	.	TRBD2	TRBJ2-5	CASILTSGAVTGETQYF	TGTGCCAGCATCCTCACTAGCGGGGCTGTAACCGGGGAGACCCAGTACTTC
TRBV28	large	.	TRBJ1-1	CASRDKGRMESFF	TGTGCCAGCAGAGACAAAGGGAGGATGGAATCTTTCTTT
TRBV11-3	medium-sized	.	TRBJ2-7	CASSLVDNSPIYEQYF	TGTGCCAGCAGCTTAGTAGATAATAGCCCCATCTACGAGCAGTACTTC
TRBV11-3	.	TRBD1	TRBJ1-1	CASSLGGGTGNMNTEAFF	TGTGCCAGCAGTTTAGGAGGAGGGACAGGGAATATGAACACTGAAGCTTTCTTT
TRBV15	medium-sized	.	TRBJ1-4	CATSRRGQFDKLFF	TGTGCCACCAGCAGGCGAGGACAGTTTGACAAACTGTTTTTT
TRBV10-2	.	.	TRBJ2-2	CASSDGPNTGELFF	TGCGCCAGCAGTGATGGTCCGAACACCGGGGAGCTGTTTTTT
TRBV6-1	.	.	TRBJ2-7	CASSEEWGKGYEQYF	TGTGCCAGCAGTGAAGAGTGGGGGAAGGGCTACGAGCAGTACTTC
TRBV9	.	.	TRBJ2-7	CASSVGGVAAYEQYF	TGTGCCAGCAGCGTGGGCGGGGTCGCAGCCTACGAGCAGTACTTC
TRBV18	few	.	TRBJ2-1	CASSLDRLGYNEQFF	TGTGCCAGCTCACTAGACAGATTGGGCTACAATGAGCAGTTCTTC
TRBV18	.	.	TRBJ2-3	CASSPGDLPTDTQYF	TGTGCCAGCTCACCTGGGGACCTTCCCACAGATACGCAGTATTTT
TRBV28	.	TRBD2	TRBJ2-6	CASSSPGTMGANVLTF	TGTGCCAGCAGTTCCCCCGGGACTATGGGGGCCAACGTCCTGACTTTC
TRBV11-3	many	.	TRBJ2-5	CASSLSPGSRETQYF	TGTGCCAGCAGCTTATCTCCAGGGTCTCGAGAGACCCAGTACTTC
TRBV6-8	few	.	TRBJ1-2	CASRALDYGYTF	TGTGCCAGCAGGGCCCTTGACTATGGCTACACCTTC
TRBV7-6	few	TRBD1	TRBJ1-5	CASSLIVLGQGGYSNQPQHF	TGTGCCAGCAGCTTGATCGTCCTCGGACAGGGGGGATATAGCAATCAGCCCCAGCATTTT
TRBV6-8	few	.	TRBJ2-5	CASSLLGLTEETQYF	TGTGCCAGCAGTTTGTTGGGACTTACCGAAGAGACCCAGTACTTC
TRBV6-8	.	.	TRBJ1-2	CASSPYSQLYGYTF	TGTGCCAGCAGTCCATACAGCCAGCTCTATGGCTACACCTTC
TRBV11-3	many	.	TRBJ2-5	CASSLGASTSTETQYF	TGTGCCAGCAGCTTAGGGGCCAGCACCTCTACAGAGACCCAGTACTTC
TRBV19	.	TRBD1	TRBJ1-1	CASSLQGGGTEAFF	TGTGCCAGTAGCCTACAGGGGGGAGGTACTGAAGCTTTCTTT
TRBV11-3	.	.	TRBJ1-3	CASSSLSGLPGNTIYF	TGTGCCAGCAGCTCACTTTCGGGATTGCCTGGAAACACCATATATTTT
TRBV5-1	.	TRBD1	TRBJ1-1	CASSLGDRAAMNTEAFF	TGCGCCAGCAGCTTGGGGGACAGGGCCGCTATGAACACTGAAGCTTTCTTT
TRBV7-8	few	TRBD2	TRBJ2-3	CASSYTTSGVLTDTQYF	TGTGCCAGCAGCTACACGACTAGCGGGGTGCTGACAGATACGCAGTATTTT
TRBV28	.	TRBD1	TRBJ1-6	CASSNDRGKVDSPLHF	TGTGCCAGCAGTAACGACAGGGGGAAAGTGGATTCACCCCTCCACTTT
TRBV19	.	.	TRBJ1-6	CASSYRVEVPPYSPLHF	TGTGCCAGTAGTTACCGAGTTGAGGTACCACCCTATTCACCCCTCCACTTT
TRBV28	.	TRBD1	TRBJ1-6	CASSLYRGNNSPLHF	TGTGCCAGCAGTTTATACAGGGGGAATAATTCACCCCTCCACTTT
TRBV11-3	few	.	TRBJ2-1	CASSIGGLYNEQFF	TGTGCCAGCAGTATCGGGGGGCTGTACAATGAGCAGTTCTTC
TRBV23-1	.	TRBD1	TRBJ2-1	CASSLEGQAKQFF	TGCGCCAGCAGCTTGGAGGGACAGGCCAAGCAGTTCTTC
TRBV11-3	many	.	TRBJ2-7	CASSFSGNSYEQYF	TGTGCCAGCAGCTTTTCGGGAAACTCCTACGAGCAGTACTTC
TRBV28	few	.	TRBJ1-5	CASRIRRNQPQHF	TGTGCCAGCAGGATCAGACGCAATCAGCCCCAGCATTTT
TRBV11-3	few	TRBD1	TRBJ2-2	CASRSMGTGLTGELFF	TGTGCCAGCAGATCAATGGGGACAGGGTTGACCGGGGAGCTGTTTTTT
TRBV6-8	medium-sized	.	TRBJ2-1	CASSAGTQSYNEQFF	TGTGCCAGCAGTGCCGGGACACAGTCCTACAATGAGCAGTTCTTC
TRBV15	.	.	TRBJ1-5	CATSREKEGQPQHF	TGTGCCACCAGCAGAGAAAAGGAGGGTCAGCCCCAGCATTTT
TRBV6-8	.	TRBD1	TRBJ2-3	CASSPTGGFADTQYF	TGTGCCAGCAGTCCCACAGGGGGATTCGCAGATACGCAGTATTTT
TRBV4-1	many	.	TRBJ1-1	CASSGCRGCTEAFF	TGCGCCAGCAGCGGGTGTAGGGGTTGTACTGAAGCTTTCTTT
TRBV11-3	.	.	TRBJ1-1	CASSLMNSNTEAFF	TGTGCCAGCAGCTTAATGAACAGTAACACTGAAGCTTTCTTT
TRBV28	medium-sized	.	TRBJ1-1	CASSFTLMTNAEAFF	TGTGCCAGCAGTTTCACCCTCATGACAAACGCCGAAGCTTTCTTT
TRBV5-1	.	TRBD2	TRBJ2-3	CASSSSGGTSTDTQYF	TGCGCCAGCAGCTCTTCGGGGGGAACTAGCACAGATACGCAGTATTTT
TRBV9	.	.	TRBJ1-2	CASSPHWEVSYTF	TGTGCCAGCAGCCCACATTGGGAGGTTAGCTACACCTTC
TRBV6-8	few	.	TRBJ1-1	CASSYPRTRLKRTEAFF	TGTGCCAGCAGTTACCCGCGGACACGCTTAAAAAGGACTGAAGCTTTCTTT
TRBV6-8	few	TRBD1	TRBJ1-3	CASLDRVRSGNTIYF	TGTGCCAGTTTGGACAGGGTTCGCTCTGGAAACACCATATATTTT
TRBV11-3	medium-sized	TRBD1	TRBJ2-1	CASSSLTYPGQGHNEQFF	TGTGCCAGCAGCTCCCTAACATACCCGGGACAGGGGCACAATGAGCAGTTCTTC
TRBV19	.	.	TRBJ2-7	CASSLRLRDEQYF	TGTGCCAGTAGTCTGAGACTCCGTGACGAGCAGTACTTC
TRBV19	.	TRBD2	TRBJ2-1	CASTVLAGANNEQFF	TGTGCCAGTACCGTTCTAGCGGGGGCGAACAATGAGCAGTTCTTC
TRBV6-8	few	TRBD1	TRBJ1-5	CASSPQGVRQPQHF	TGTGCCAGCAGTCCACAGGGGGTAAGACAGCCCCAGCATTTT
TRBV29-1	medium-sized	TRBD1	TRBJ2-7	CSATGQGGTSYEQYF	TGCAGCGCCACGGGACAGGGTGGAACCTCCTACGAGCAGTACTTC
TRBV19	.	.	TRBJ1-1	CASSTAGNTEAFF	TGTGCCAGTAGTACGGCAGGGAACACTGAAGCTTTCTTT
TRBV29-1	.	TRBD2	TRBJ2-3	CSVRRLGLGVRAAQYF	TGCAGCGTTAGGCGTCTGGGACTAGGGGTCCGAGCTGCGCAGTATTTT
TRBV19	.	.	TRBJ2-3	CASTSTGTMNTDTQYF	TGTGCCAGTACCAGCACCGGGACAATGAACACAGATACGCAGTATTTT
TRBV9	.	TRBD2	TRBJ2-5	CATTQTLSGGRSETQYF	TGTGCCACCACCCAAACCCTTAGCGGGGGGCGATCAGAGACCCAGTACTTC
TRBV25-1	.	TRBD1	TRBJ1-1	CASSESGGNTEAFF	TGTGCCAGCAGTGAATCAGGGGGGAACACTGAAGCTTTCTTT
TRBV6-7	.	.	TRBJ1-5	CASRPILGGNQPQHF	TGTGCCAGCAGGCCCATACTCGGGGGGAATCAGCCCCAGCATTTT
TRBV9	few	TRBD1	TRBJ2-3	CASSVAGTDTDTQYF	TGTGCCAGCAGCGTAGCGGGGACAGACACAGATACGCAGTATTTT
TRBV6-8	.	TRBD2	TRBJ2-3	CASSYELLAGLYTDTQYF	TGTGCCAGCAGTTATGAGTTGCTAGCGGGGCTCTACACAGATACGCAGTATTTT
TRBV6-8	few	.	TRBJ1-1	CASRKGVNTEAFF	TGTGCCAGCAGGAAGGGGGTGAACACTGAAGCTTTCTTT
TRBV19	.	.	TRBJ1-3	CASSVATGNTIYF	TGTGCCAGTAGTGTGGCAACTGGAAACACCATATATTTT
TRBV28	few	TRBD1	TRBJ2-2	CASSTTGSTGELFF	TGTGCCAGCAGCACGACAGGGAGCACCGGGGAGCTGTTTTTT